These T cell receptor beta chains were read from a single sample in a study of T-cell reconstitution after alpha-beta-depleted transplantation in children. TCRdb independently ran MiXCR on the PCR reads; one entry per CDR3 protein. The data show approximately 980,000 distinct CDR3 sequences, roughly 29% seen once. Sequences were derived from PBMCs, mostly from graft donor cells, sampled 360 days after TCRalphabeta/CD19-depleted stem cell transplant. The receptors were gathered from a boy under three years old who had a stem cell transplant for SCID, so the T cells may come from the graft donor. The conserved cysteine and the conserved F or W are not part of the CDR3 here.

v_gene: TRBV28; j_gene: TRBJ2-1; len: 13; CDR3aa: ASSSRLAVYNEQF
v_gene: TRBV7-3; j_gene: TRBJ2-1; len: 16; CDR3aa: ASSPGNLLAGGRNEQF
v_gene: TRBV4-1; j_gene: TRBJ2-1; len: 18; CDR3aa: ASSQLPEGTSGGPYNEQF
v_gene: TRBV5-1; j_gene: TRBJ2-1; len: 12; CDR3aa: ASSLAAGAHEQF
v_gene: TRBV29-1; j_gene: TRBJ1-1; len: 13; CDR3aa: SVEEKGSVSTEAF
v_gene: TRBV13; j_gene: TRBJ2-2; len: 17; CDR3aa: ASSLSELKTTRGTGELF
v_gene: TRBV18; j_gene: TRBJ2-5; len: 11; CDR3aa: ASSPRGLETQY
v_gene: TRBV12-3/TRBV12-4; j_gene: TRBJ1-1; len: 11; CDR3aa: ASSPAPRSEAF
v_gene: TRBV12-3/TRBV12-4; j_gene: TRBJ1-1; len: 12; CDR3aa: ASRLGRLNTEAF
v_gene: TRBV5-4; j_gene: TRBJ1-1; len: 9; CDR3aa: AGSTGHEAF
v_gene: TRBV20-1; j_gene: TRBJ2-5; len: 12; CDR3aa: SAIDGTSLETQY
v_gene: TRBV11-2; j_gene: TRBJ2-1; len: 15; CDR3aa: ASSLGPDRGAYNEQF
v_gene: TRBV4-2; j_gene: TRBJ2-7; len: 12; CDR3aa: ASSHPDRAHEQY
v_gene: TRBV20-1; j_gene: TRBJ1-1; len: 12; CDR3aa: SAAAGTVNTEAF
v_gene: TRBV29-1; j_gene: TRBJ2-6; len: 11; CDR3aa: SVRTTGANVLT
v_gene: TRBV6-5; j_gene: TRBJ2-4; len: 10; CDR3aa: ASRGGGDIQY
v_gene: TRBV5-1; j_gene: TRBJ1-1; len: 12; CDR3aa: ASSPRWGNTEAF
v_gene: TRBV6-2/TRBV6-3; j_gene: TRBJ2-1; len: 13; CDR3aa: ASSYSRPSYNEQF
v_gene: TRBV27; j_gene: TRBJ2-5; len: 11; CDR3aa: ASGFWGGGTQY
v_gene: TRBV6-1; j_gene: TRBJ2-1; len: 10; CDR3aa: ASSPILNEQF
v_gene: TRBV6-2/TRBV6-3; j_gene: TRBJ1-1; len: 14; CDR3aa: ASNSPGATLLGEAF
v_gene: TRBV5-6; j_gene: TRBJ2-1; len: 12; CDR3aa: ASSRAQPGYEQF
v_gene: TRBV9; j_gene: TRBJ2-3; len: 13; CDR3aa: ASSVGDWSTDTQY
v_gene: TRBV18; j_gene: TRBJ2-5; len: 15; CDR3aa: ASSPGPTGRVKETQY
v_gene: TRBV29-1; j_gene: TRBJ1-1; len: 10; CDR3aa: SGIDGPTEAF
v_gene: TRBV13; j_gene: TRBJ2-1; len: 14; CDR3aa: ASSSLQGGGYNEQF
v_gene: TRBV27; j_gene: TRBJ2-7; len: 11; CDR3aa: ASRDLGDYEQY
v_gene: TRBV6-5; j_gene: TRBJ1-3; len: 14; CDR3aa: ASSYSRAHSGNTIY
v_gene: TRBV20-1; j_gene: TRBJ2-7; len: 13; CDR3aa: SALTGVGGTYEQY
v_gene: TRBV29-1; j_gene: TRBJ2-3; len: 15; CDR3aa: SVRPGLAGVVTDTQY